This TCR beta chain stems from a study of cytomegalovirus exposure and HLA in healthy donors. The PCR had 60 Vbeta and 13 Jbeta primers. Per the original data handling: Later, an analysis found tens of millions of unique TCR beta chains, and approximately 10 million of these were shared. Profiled with immunoSEQ multiplex PCR; TCRdb holds only in-frame clones, not every one. D and trimming were read from the DNA, whereas the V and J calls and clone size are those reported in that table. Of 95,000 to 150,000 clones detected, approximately 65% appear once; the ten largest clones hold about 1.5%. Study outcomes and limitations: Across HLA loci, a later analysis found differing TCR association rates, with DRB1 most and HLA-C fewest. Later on, an analysis found that several of the most significant clusters appeared to be linked to common viral pathogens, which included parvovirus B19. In vitro testing confirmed a few CMV-associated chains as specific for CMV antigens.

As for this clone: Its antigen remains unidentified.

Germline assignment: CDR1 WSHSY and CDR2 SAAADI. The junction had 10 bases not matched to a gene; V was cut back by 6 bases and J by 2 bases. This CDR3 spans 16 amino acids. This chain uses TRBV10-2 with TRBJ2-1; 7 bases fit TRBD1. The specimen sequenced was PBMCs. This TCR came from a man aged 18 to 30 in good health and CMV-seronegative. The CDR3 sequence is CASRDLHRGAYNEQFF. The DNA of the CDR3 is TGCGCCAGCAGAGACCTCCACAGGGGTGCCTACAATGAGCAGTTCTTC.